This T cell receptor (beta chain) was recorded in a study of blood T cell repertoires in COVID-19. After removal of 4 bases from V and 5 bases from J, the junction contained 14 bases not matched to a gene. The germline gives CDR1 SGDLS, CDR2 YYNGEE. The CDR3 is 16 residues long. Original handling: Amplification of reference gene primers provided the estimated nucleated cell counts. The protocol was immunoSEQ multiplex PCR, while the TCRdb copy is restricted to in-frame clones and leaves out a portion. Clone size and the V and J calls come from that table; the DNA yielded D and trimming. The table has approximately 300,000 clones, 75% to 95% seen once.

The chain links TRBV9 to TRBJ2-7, with 8 bases that match TRBD2. The sequenced material came from peripheral blood. The TCR originated in a woman in her 30s with COVID-19, enrolled during active disease. CDR3 coding DNA: TGTGCCAGCAGCCCCTTTGCGGGAGGACCGATAGACGAGCAGTACTTC. This sequence encodes CASSPFAGGPIDEQYF.